This TCR beta chain was sequenced in a study of blood T cells in healthy people across ages. General study findings and limits: Among long-lived donors, naive CD4+ cells were more numerous and diversity higher than in aged donors.

No fewer than 5.5 micrograms of total RNA were isolated from every sample. A sample-barcoded 5' primer and a J-beta primer mix were used in a second PCR of about 7 to 12 cycles. The template-switch adaptor, which had 12 random nucleotides, put a tag on each cDNA molecule. TCRdb reprocessed the 5' RACE reads via MiXCR and lists one record per CDR3 protein. The sample holds about 1.5 million distinct CDR3 sequences, roughly 43% seen once. The CDR3 covers 13 residues. CDR1 and CDR2 from the germline V gene are DFQATT and SNEGSKA (reference sequence). The V segment lost 4 bases and the J segment 4 bases; nucleotides outside the gene matches: 4. Worth noting for this clonotype: The antigen is undetermined.

This sequence was found in a woman aged 18-29 years in good health. Sequencing used blood. The chain links TRBV20-1 to TRBJ1-5; 7 bases line up with TRBD1. CDR3 amino acids: CSATTGINQPQHF. DNA for the CDR3: TGCAGTGCTACGACAGGGATTAATCAGCCCCAGCATTTT.